This note documents a single TCR beta chain sequence. This sample is part of a study of blood T cell repertoires in COVID-19. For the study at large: The United States, Italy and Spain were the sources of the acute and convalescent COVID-19 samples. T cells, B-cell-depleted T cells, or PBMCs provided the cDNA or gDNA that served as material.

Trimming shortened V by 2 bases and J by 6 bases, and 16 bases separated the two germline ends. The germline V gene encodes CDR1 MDHEN and CDR2 SYDVKM. This CDR3 region has 16 residues. Per the original data handling: Amplification with reference gene primers provided the estimates of nucleated cell counts. Data came from immunoSEQ multiplex PCR; TCRdb stores just in-frame clones and leaves some out. The V and J calls and clone size are taken from that table; D and trimming were inferred from the DNA. Seen here are some 170,000 clones, roughly 80% observed once, and the top ten hold around 20%. What was sequenced was peripheral blood. The chain couples TRBV28 to TRBJ1-4; TRBD1 might be the D (6 bases). The TCR originated in an elderly woman with acute or convalescent COVID-19. The CDR3 spells CASSLSRGFYHEKLFF. Here the CDR3 DNA reads TGTGCCAGCAGTTTAAGTAGGGGGTTTTATCATGAAAAACTGTTTTTT.